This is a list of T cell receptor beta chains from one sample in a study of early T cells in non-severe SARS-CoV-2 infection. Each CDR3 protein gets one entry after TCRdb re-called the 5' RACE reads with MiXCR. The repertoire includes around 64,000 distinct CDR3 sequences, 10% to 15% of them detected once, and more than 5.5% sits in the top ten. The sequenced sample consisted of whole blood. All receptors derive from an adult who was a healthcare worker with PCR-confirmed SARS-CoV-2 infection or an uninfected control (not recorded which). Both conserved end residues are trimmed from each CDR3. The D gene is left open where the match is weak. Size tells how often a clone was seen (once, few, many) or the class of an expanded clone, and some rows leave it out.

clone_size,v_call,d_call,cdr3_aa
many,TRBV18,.,ASSLQEIETQY
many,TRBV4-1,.,ASSQNSVSTDTQY
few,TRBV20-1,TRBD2,SADGLGGRANEQY
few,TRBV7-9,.,ASSSALSYQETQY
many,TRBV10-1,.,ASTMTHVSSGYT
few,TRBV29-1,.,SVAAGVEQY
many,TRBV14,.,ASSVAAYEQY
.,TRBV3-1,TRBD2,ASSQGPVGAGGFEQF
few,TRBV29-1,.,SGAQVNTEAF
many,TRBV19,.,ASSGRGHYTEAF
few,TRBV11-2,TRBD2,ASSPGTSGTNIQY
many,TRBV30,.,AWSTAESSPLH
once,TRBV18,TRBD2,ASSPLADQETQY
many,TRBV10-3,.,AISETFPRTDTQY
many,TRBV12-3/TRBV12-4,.,ASRETVNTEAF
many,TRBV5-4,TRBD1,ASSLAGTGVSPLH
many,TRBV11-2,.,ASSLVVGVGNEQF
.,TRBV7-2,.,ASSLGGSYGYT
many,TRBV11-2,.,ASRPPGQTQY
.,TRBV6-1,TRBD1,ASSEGTGGYGETQY
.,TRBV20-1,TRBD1,SARDLGTGDEQY
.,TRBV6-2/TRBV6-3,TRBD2,ASSLLAGAHTGELF
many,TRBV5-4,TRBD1,ASSLPGDRGRTEAF
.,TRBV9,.,ASSVDQFEGGEQY
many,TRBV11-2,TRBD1,ASSGAGTVPRETQY
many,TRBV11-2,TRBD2,ASSYPGLAQF
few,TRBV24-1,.,ATSPRTDTQY
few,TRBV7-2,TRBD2,ASSFSGTSGGYEQY
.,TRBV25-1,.,ASSESPGDYYGYT
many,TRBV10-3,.,AIRAIDGNYGYT
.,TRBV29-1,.,SVDNTLAKNIQY
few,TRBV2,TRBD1,ASRTGTGEAEQF
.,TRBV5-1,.,ASSPGDSTPYYGYT
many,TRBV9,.,ASSVEGSADTQY
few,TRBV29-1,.,SGFGDSYGYT
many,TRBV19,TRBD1,ASSMDRVLHQPQH
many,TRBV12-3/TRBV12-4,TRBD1,ASRTGSYNEQF
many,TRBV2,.,ASTSPRPSYEQY
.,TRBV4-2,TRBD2,AVGGLAANTGELF
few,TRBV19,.,ASSATDLGSYNEQF
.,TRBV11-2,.,ASSLDNWETQY
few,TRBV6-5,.,ASSYRGDSPYEQY
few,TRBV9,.,ASSATMGDTGELF
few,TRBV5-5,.,ASSKGYNEKLF
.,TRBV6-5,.,ASSYSTREPLH
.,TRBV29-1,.,SVEVTEETQY